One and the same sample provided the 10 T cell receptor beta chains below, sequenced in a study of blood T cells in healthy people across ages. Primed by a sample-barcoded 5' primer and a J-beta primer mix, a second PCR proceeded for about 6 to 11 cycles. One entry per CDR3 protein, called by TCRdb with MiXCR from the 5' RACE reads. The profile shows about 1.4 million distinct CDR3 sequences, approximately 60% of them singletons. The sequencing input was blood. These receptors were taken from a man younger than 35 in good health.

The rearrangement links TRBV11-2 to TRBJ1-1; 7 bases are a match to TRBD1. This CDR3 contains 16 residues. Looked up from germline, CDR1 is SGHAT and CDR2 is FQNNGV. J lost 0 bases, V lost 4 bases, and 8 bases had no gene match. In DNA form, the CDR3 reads TGTGCCAGCAGCTCGGAACTGACAGGGTTGAACACTGAAGCTTTCTTT. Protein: CASSSELTGLNTEAFF.

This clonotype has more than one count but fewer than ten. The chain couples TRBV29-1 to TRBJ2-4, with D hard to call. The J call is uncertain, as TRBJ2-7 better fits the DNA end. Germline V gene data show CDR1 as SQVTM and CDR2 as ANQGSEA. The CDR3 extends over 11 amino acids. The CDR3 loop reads CSVRTGYEQYF. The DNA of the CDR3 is TGCAGCGTGAGGACGGGCTACGAGCAGTACTTC.

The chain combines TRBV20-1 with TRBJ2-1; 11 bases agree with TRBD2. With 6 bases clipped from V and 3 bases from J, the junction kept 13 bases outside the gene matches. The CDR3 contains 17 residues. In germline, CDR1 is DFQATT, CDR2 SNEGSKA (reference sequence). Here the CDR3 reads CSAEGASGRRFYNEQFF. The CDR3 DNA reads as TGCAGTGCCGAAGGGGCTAGCGGGAGGAGGTTCTACAATGAGCAGTTCTTC.

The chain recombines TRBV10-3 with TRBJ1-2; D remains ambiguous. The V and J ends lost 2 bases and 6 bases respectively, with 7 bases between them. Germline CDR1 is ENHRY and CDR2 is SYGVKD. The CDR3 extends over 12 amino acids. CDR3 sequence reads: CAISEEADGYTF. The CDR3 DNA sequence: TGTGCCATCAGTGAGGAGGCGGATGGCTACACCTTC.

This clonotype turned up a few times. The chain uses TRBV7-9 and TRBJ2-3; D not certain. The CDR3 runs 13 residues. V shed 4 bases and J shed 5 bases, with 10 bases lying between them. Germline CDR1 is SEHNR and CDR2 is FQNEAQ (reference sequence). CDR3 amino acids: CASSYITGDTQYF. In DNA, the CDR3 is TGTGCCAGCAGCTACATTACCGGAGATACGCAGTATTTT. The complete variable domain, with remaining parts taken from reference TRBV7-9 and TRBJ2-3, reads DTGVSQNPRHKITKRGQNVTFRCDPISEHNRLYWYRQTLGQGPEFLTYFQNEAQLEKSRLLSDRFSAERPKGSFSTLEIQRTEQGDSAMYLCASSYITGDTQYFGPGTRLTVL.

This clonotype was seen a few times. The CDR3: CSVGGYLGYTF. For the CDR3, the DNA is TGCAGCGTAGGGGGATACCTCGGCTACACCTTC. This sequence joins TRBV29-1 and TRBJ1-2; the D gene is possibly TRBD1 (6 bases). Germline-derived CDR1 and CDR2 are SQVTM and ANQGSEA. V dropped 6 bases and J dropped 8 bases, with 13 bases sitting between them. The CDR3 length is 11 residues. Full variable domain (remainder filled in from reference TRBV29-1 and TRBJ1-2): SAVISQKPSRDICQRGTSLTIQCQVDSQVTMMFWYRQQPGQSLTLIATANQGSEATYESGFVIDKFPISRPNLTFSTLTVSNMSPEDSSIYLCSVGGYLGYTFGSGTRLTVV.

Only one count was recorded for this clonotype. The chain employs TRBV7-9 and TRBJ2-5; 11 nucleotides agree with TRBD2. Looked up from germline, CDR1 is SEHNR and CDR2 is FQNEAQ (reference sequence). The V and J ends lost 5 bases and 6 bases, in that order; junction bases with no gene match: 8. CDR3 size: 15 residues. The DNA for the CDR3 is TGTGCCAGCAGCCAACTAGCGGGAGATGGAAAGACCCAGTACTTC. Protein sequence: CASSQLAGDGKTQYF.

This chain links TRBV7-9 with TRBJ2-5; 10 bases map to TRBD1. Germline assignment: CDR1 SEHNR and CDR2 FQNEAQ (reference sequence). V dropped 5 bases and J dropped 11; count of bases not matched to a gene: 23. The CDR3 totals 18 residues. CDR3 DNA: TGTGCCAGCAGCCATTACCCACCGGGACAGGGGATCTACAATGAGCAGTACTTC. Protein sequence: CASSHYPPGQGIYNEQYF.

As DNA, the CDR3 is TGTGCCAGCAGACCGATGGACACCGGGGAGCTGTTTTTT. Protein sequence: CASRPMDTGELFF. This sequence joins TRBV7-9 and TRBJ2-2; D unclear. V gave up 6 bases and J gave up 3 bases, with 8 bases separating them. CDR1 and CDR2 (germline): SEHNR, FQNEAQ (reference sequence). The CDR3 spans 13 residues.

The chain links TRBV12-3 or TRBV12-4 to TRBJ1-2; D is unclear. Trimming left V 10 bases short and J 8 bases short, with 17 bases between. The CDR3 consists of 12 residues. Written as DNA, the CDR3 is TGTGCCACCCACGGCCGGGGAAACGGCTACACCTTC. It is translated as CATHGRGNGYTF.